This TCR beta chain emerged from a study of cytomegalovirus exposure and HLA in healthy donors. Study-wide points: Among TCR beta chains, those listed as cytomegalovirus-associated numbered around 180. Follow-up analysis seemed to connect common viral pathogens with several of the most significant clusters identified.

PCR employed 60 Vbeta and 13 Jbeta primers. Data came from immunoSEQ multiplex PCR; TCRdb stores just in-frame clones and leaves some out. The sample lists more than 110,000 clones; roughly 75% were seen once. A word on this clone: Its antigen is unidentified.

V was clipped by 1 base and J by 4 bases, with 11 bases between them. Germline loops: CDR1 SGHNT, CDR2 YYREEE (reference sequence). The CDR3 loop spans 14 amino acids. The V call is TRBV5-4, the J call TRBJ1-2; D may be TRBD1 (6 bases). The material sequenced was PBMCs. The sequence was obtained from a man aged 40-55 years in good health and CMV-seropositive. CDR3 nucleotide sequence: TGTGCCAGCAGCTTGAGCGGACAGAGCTATGGCTACACCTTC. It specifies CASSLSGQSYGYTF.